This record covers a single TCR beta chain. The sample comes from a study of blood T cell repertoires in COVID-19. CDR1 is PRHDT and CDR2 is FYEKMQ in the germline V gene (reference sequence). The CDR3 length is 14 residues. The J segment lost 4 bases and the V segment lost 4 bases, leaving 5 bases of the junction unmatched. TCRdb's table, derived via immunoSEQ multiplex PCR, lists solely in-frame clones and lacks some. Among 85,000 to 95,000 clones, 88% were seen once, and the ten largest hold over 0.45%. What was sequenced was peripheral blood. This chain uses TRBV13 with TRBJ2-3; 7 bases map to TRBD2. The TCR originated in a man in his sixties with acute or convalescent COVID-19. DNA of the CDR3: TGTGCCAGCAGCTACGGGGGAGGGGCAGATACGCAGTATTTT. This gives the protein CASSYGGGADTQYF.